The present TCR beta chain was sequenced within a study of T cell responses to AZD1222 COVID-19 vaccine. Sequencing used immunoSEQ multiplex PCR; TCRdb keeps in-frame clones, though not all of them. The sample consists of 150,000 or so clones, roughly nine tenths of them appearing once. CDR3 length: 14 residues. The trim removed 5 bases at V and 3 bases at J, leaving 3 bases unmatched. Germline V gives CDR1 MGHRA, CDR2 YSYEKL. The count of this clone is one. Its target is unknown. Study results and limitations: Clonal diversity may have been underestimated in mostly white British donors. Baseline serology detected seropositivity in only a handful of AZD1222 recipients. No day 14 peak samples; only post-peak repertoires were characterized. Across spike, vaccine-associated CD4 TCRs were found, dominant at 160-218 and 743-854.

Sequencing was performed on peripheral blood, taken 28 days after the second AZD1222 dose. The sequence derives from an adult who received the AZD1222 COVID-19 vaccine. This chain joins TRBV4-1 and TRBJ2-2; 7 bases agree with TRBD2. The CDR3 here is CASSGRADTGELFF. In nucleotides, the CDR3 is TGCGCCAGCAGCGGGAGGGCCGACACCGGGGAGCTGTTTTTT.